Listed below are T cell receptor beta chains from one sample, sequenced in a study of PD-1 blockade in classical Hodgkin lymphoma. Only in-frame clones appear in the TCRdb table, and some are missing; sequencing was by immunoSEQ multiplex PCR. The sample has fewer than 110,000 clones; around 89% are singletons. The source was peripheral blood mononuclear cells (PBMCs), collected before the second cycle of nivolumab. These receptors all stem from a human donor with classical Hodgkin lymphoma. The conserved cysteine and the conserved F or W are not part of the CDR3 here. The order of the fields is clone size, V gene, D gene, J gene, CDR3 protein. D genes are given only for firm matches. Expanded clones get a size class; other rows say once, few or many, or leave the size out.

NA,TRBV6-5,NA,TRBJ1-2,ASSYGQGNYGYT
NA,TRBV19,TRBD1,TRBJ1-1,ASSITGGIFMNTEAF
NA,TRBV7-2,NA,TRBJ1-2,ASSLGQVFYGYT
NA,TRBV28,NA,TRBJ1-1,ASSLNRNTEAF
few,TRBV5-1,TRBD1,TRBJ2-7,ASSWTGESEQY
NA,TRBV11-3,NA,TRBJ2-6,ASSPGISGANVLT
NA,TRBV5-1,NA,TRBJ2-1,ASREVIKYEQF
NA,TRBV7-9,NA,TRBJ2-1,ASSFQLVPDSSYNEQF
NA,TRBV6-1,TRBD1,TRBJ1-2,ASTGTGYYGYT
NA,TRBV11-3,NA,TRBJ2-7,ASSLGRGAREQY
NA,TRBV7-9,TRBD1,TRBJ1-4,ASSLVGGREKLF
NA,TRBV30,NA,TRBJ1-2,AWIVGTASGYT
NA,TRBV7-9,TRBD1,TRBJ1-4,ASSLRTGEKDEKLF
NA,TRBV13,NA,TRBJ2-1,ASISRGGGNEQF
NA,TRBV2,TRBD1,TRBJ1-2,ASSGQGIYGYT
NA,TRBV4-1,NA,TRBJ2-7,ASSQDALGQKEEQY
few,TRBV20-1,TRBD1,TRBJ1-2,SAGQGIGYT
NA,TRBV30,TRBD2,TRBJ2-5,AWSVWSSGGEIQETQY
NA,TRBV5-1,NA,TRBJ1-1,ASSLEGLTGRQAF
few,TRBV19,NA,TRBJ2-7,ASNNQGFNGEQY
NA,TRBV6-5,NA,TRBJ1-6,ASSYSQGPLH
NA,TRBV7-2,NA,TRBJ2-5,ASSIKETQY
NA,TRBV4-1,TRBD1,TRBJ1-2,ASSQDQGQNYGYT
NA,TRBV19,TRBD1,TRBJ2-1,ASSIEQGDGQF
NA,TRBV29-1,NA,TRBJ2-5,SVRDGVETQY
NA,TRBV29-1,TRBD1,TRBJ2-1,SVEPPGATGAVYNEQF
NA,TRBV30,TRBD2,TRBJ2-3,AWSSLGGGQGDTQY
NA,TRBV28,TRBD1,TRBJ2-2,ASSFVWGQTNTGELF
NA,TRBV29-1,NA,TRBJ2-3,SVERGAEGPDTQY
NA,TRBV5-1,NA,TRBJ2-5,ASTSQASLKTQY
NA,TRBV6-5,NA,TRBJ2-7,ASSYRAAAYEQY
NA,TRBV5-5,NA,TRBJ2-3,ASSWTGGYGDTQY
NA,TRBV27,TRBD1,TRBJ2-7,ASTRDSVSYEQY
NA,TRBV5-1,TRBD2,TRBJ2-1,ASRLAEYEQF
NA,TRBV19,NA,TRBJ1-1,ASSKGQSLNTEAF
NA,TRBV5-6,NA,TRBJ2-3,ASSSGWADTQY
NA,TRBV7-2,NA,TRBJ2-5,ASSPLVGGQETQY
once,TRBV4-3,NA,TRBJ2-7,ASSQDPAIAYEQY
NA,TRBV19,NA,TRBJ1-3,ASMRRASSSGNTIY
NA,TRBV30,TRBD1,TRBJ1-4,AWSIGQANEKLF
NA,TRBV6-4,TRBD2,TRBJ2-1,ASSDLGLAGPNEQF
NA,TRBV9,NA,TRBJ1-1,ASSVAQNTEAF
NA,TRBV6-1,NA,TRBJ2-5,ASREVAQETQY
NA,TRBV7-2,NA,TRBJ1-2,ASSFPIGPYT
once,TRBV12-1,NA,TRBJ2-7,ASSFVSSGGRYYEQY
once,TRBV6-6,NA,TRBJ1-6,ASSYTGRSPLH
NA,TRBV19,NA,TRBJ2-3,ASSNSLVTDTQY
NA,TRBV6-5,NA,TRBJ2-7,ASSYGAGQKEQY
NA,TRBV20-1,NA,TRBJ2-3,SARGTNTQY
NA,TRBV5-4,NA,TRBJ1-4,ASSFWGGSGEKLF
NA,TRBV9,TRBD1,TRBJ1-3,ASSPTGQGFFNTIY
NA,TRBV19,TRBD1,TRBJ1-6,ATTDRLTSPLH
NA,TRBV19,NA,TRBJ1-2,ASRKRNYGYT
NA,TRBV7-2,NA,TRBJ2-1,ASSPQAGSMEQF
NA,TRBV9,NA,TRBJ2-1,ASSVGLQYNEQF
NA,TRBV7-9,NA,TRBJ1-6,ASSLYPSSYNSPLH
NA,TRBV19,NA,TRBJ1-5,ASREGHYSNQPQH